This T cell receptor beta chain derives from a study of regulatory T cells in long-lasting Graves disease. This clonotype occurred once. iRepertoire HTBI primers and Arm-PCR of CDR3 regions built TCR beta libraries. From the multiplex PCR reads, TCRdb called clonotypes with MiXCR, one entry per CDR3 protein. The sample holds approximately 350,000 distinct CDR3 sequences, roughly 17% seen once. Time point of the sample: newly diagnosed GD, antithyroid drugs for less than 3 months. RNA isolated from PBMCs was used to make the TCR library. This same sample was also part of a study on T cells in Graves' hyperthyroidism and ophthalmopathy.

Sequenced here: peripheral blood mononuclear cells (PBMCs), sampled at new diagnosis, from a patient treated with antithyroid drugs. This receptor was obtained from a man aged 40-49 years with Graves disease.

Written as DNA, the CDR3 is TGCGCCAGCAGCTCCAGGGACATCAACTATGGCTACACCTTC. Its protein is CASSSRDINYGYTF. The chain employs TRBV5-1 and TRBJ1-2, with D perhaps matching TRBD1 (6 bases). Trimming took 3 bases from V and 2 from J, leaving 11 bases between them. Germline V gene lookup returns CDR1 SGHRS and CDR2 YFSETQ. The length of the CDR3 is 14 residues.